The T cell receptor beta chain under discussion was sequenced for a study of Ad26.COV2.S vaccination and SARS-CoV-2 variants. Study-wide context: The vaccine Ad26.COV2.S was put into the muscle once, or twice with 56 days between. Study-level points and caveats: Relative to placebo recipients, vaccine recipients exhibited elevated spike-specific TCR breadth.

Treatment here: roughly 18 received Ad26.COV2.S at low or high dose, single or two shots; a few received placebo; per-sample allocation not given. At day 63 after the first vaccine or placebo injection, samples were drawn. The donor was a Boston adult aged 18-55 years. Assay: immunoSEQ multiplex PCR; the TCRdb copy retains only in-frame clones and omits some. The sample contains around 250,000 clones, around 88% of which appear only once. A note on this clone: Its cognate antigen is unknown.

The sample in question was peripheral blood, obtained in a trial of Ad26.COV2.S vaccine versus placebo. The sequence was obtained from a person between 18 and 59 years old who received the Ad26.COV2.S COVID-19 vaccine or a placebo.

CDR3 sequence (DNA): TGCGCCAGCAGTCCGAGGCCAGGCGGGAGCGAACCCTCTGGGGCCAACGTCCTGACTTTC. Translation gives CASSPRPGGSEPSGANVLTF. The chain has TRBV4-3 and TRBJ2-6; 7 bases are a match to TRBD2. The V segment lost 6 bases and the J segment 0 bases; nucleotides outside the gene matches: 17. Germline V lookup: CDR1 LGHNA, CDR2 YSLEER. This CDR3 comprises 20 residues.